The clone carrying this TCR beta chain showed up many times. The antigen is undetermined. Regarding time point: technical triplicate 1. The unsorted libraries originated from 2 million PBMCs that had been stored at -80 C. This entry is derived from a study of neurological immune-mediated disorders. Broader study findings: TCR-beta repertoires seemed private in all groups, with no expanded CDR3 amino acid sequences shared.

Every sequencing run drew on 15-18 subjects and yielded over 160 million TCR-beta sequences. TCRdb used MiXCR to reprocess the 5' RACE reads, holding one entry per CDR3 protein. Of around 37,000 distinct CDR3 sequences detected, 11% appear once; the ten largest clones hold 3% to 5%. Germline V gene lookup returns CDR1 MNHNS and CDR2 SASEGT. The V and J ends lost 0 bases and 3 bases, in that order; junction bases with no gene match: 13. The length of the CDR3 is 19 residues. Sequencing input: PBMCs. This chain connects TRBV6-1 to TRBJ2-7, with TRBD2 matching over 11 bases. This clonotype was obtained from a man aged 55 to 70 with HTLV-1-associated myelopathy (HAM/TSP). The chain's CDR3 is CASSEADGLAGGPSYEQYF. CDR3 DNA sequence: TGTGCCAGCAGTGAAGCAGACGGTCTAGCGGGAGGCCCCAGCTACGAGCAGTACTTC.